This entry lists 21 T cell receptor beta chains sequenced from one sample in a study of cytomegalovirus exposure and HLA in healthy donors. Researchers ran the PCR with 60 Vbeta and 13 Jbeta primers. Generated by immunoSEQ multiplex PCR, the TCRdb table keeps only in-frame clones and is missing some. The sample lists under 150,000 clones; roughly four fifths were seen once. Material: PBMCs. The receptor set was obtained from a woman aged 18-30 years in good health and CMV-seronegative.

The J gene is TRBJ2-1, the V gene TRBV10-1, with TRBD2 identical over 9 bases. After removal of 6 bases from V and 4 bases from J, the junction contained 10 bases not matched to a gene. This CDR3 is built from 16 residues. Looked up from germline, CDR1 is WNHNN and CDR2 is SYGVQD (reference sequence). The CDR3 loop reads CASSPTRAGGYNEQFF. Here the CDR3 DNA reads TGCGCCAGCAGCCCCACCAGAGCGGGGGGTTACAATGAGCAGTTCTTC.

By its share, this clone is medium-sized. For the CDR3, the DNA is TGTGCCACGTCCGCAGAGGCAGATACGCAGTATTTT. This sequence encodes CATSAEADTQYF. The chain is built from TRBV19 and TRBJ2-3; D unresolved. Trimming pared 10 bases from V and 4 bases from J, leaving 12 bases between. The CDR3 extends over 12 amino acids. Germline V gives CDR1 LNHDA, CDR2 SQIVND (reference sequence).

This clone was recorded a few times. The chain has TRBV5-1 and TRBJ1-3, with no clear D. Germline V gene sequence: CDR1 SGHRS, CDR2 YFSETQ. This CDR3 is 16 amino acids long. The V gene lost 0 bases and the J gene lost 0 bases, with 10 bases spanning the gap. The CDR3 region has the DNA TGCGCCAGCAGCTTGGGGTCACCGAGCTCTGGAAACACCATATATTTT. Translation gives CASSLGSPSSGNTIYF.

This chain connects TRBV28 to TRBJ1-4; D is ambiguous. V was pared by 4 bases and J by 8 bases, with 17 bases between. This CDR3 spans 15 amino acids. CDR1 and CDR2 (germline): MDHEN, SYDVKM. CDR3 in amino acids: CASSSRGPMVEKLFF. The CDR3 coding sequence is TGTGCCAGCAGTTCTCGGGGTCCCATGGTGGAAAAACTGTTTTTT.

The chain's CDR3 is CASSLDGVPTDTQYF. DNA of the CDR3: TGCGCCAGCTCCCTGGACGGGGTACCCACAGATACGCAGTATTTT. The rearrangement joins TRBV5-1 to TRBJ2-3, with TRBD2 as a possible D gene (5 bases). This CDR3 is 15 amino acids long. In germline, CDR1 is SGHRS, CDR2 YFSETQ. V lost 7 bases to trimming and J lost 2 bases, with 17 bases between them.

This clone has a single count. The V call is TRBV4-1, the J call TRBJ2-5; no firm D call. The length of the CDR3 is 14 residues. CDR1 and CDR2 (germline): MGHRA, YSYEKL. V lost 4 bases and J 3 bases, leaving 12 bases between the germline ends. CDR3 sequence reads: CASSPTQSEETQYF. CDR3 sequence (DNA): TGCGCCAGCAGCCCCACGCAGTCTGAAGAGACCCAGTACTTC.

V is TRBV11-3 and J is TRBJ1-2; D might be TRBD1 (5 bases). The CDR3 runs 13 residues. V lost 3 bases and J lost 8, with 13 bases in between. Germline-derived CDR1 and CDR2 are SGHNT and YENEEA. CDR3 loop: CASSFSPGSGYTF. In nucleotides, the CDR3 is TGTGCCAGCAGCTTTTCCCCAGGGTCCGGCTACACCTTC. Variable domain in full (rest from reference TRBV11-3 and TRBJ1-2): EAGVVQSPRYKIIEKKQPVAFWCNPISGHNTLYWYLQNLGQGPELLIRYENEEAVDDSQLPKDRFSAERLKGVDSTLKIQPAELGDSAVYLCASSFSPGSGYTFGSGTRLTVV.

This clone was seen more than once but under ten times. The CDR3 reads CASSSQGSDTEAFF. In DNA, the CDR3 is TGTGCCAGCAGCTCACAGGGGAGTGACACTGAAGCTTTCTTT. V is TRBV11-2 and J is TRBJ1-1, with 7 positions matching TRBD1. This CDR3 has 14 residues. CDR1 and CDR2 (germline): SGHAT, FQNNGV. After removal of 4 bases from V and 3 bases from J, the junction contained 5 bases not matched to a gene.

This chain uses TRBV19 with TRBJ1-1, with D maybe TRBD1 (5 bases). Germline V CDR1 and CDR2: LNHDA, SQIVND (reference sequence). The CDR3 runs 14 residues. The V gene lost 1 base and the J gene lost 5 bases, with 11 bases spanning the gap. In DNA form, the CDR3 reads TGTGCCAGTAGTATAGGGCCCGGGGGGACTGAAGCTTTCTTT. Translation: CASSIGPGGTEAFF.

This chain links TRBV4-1 with TRBJ2-7; 8 nucleotides match TRBD2. V trimming: 0 bases; J trimming: 3 bases; junction bases outside the gene matches: 13. This CDR3 is built from 18 residues. Germline V CDR1 and CDR2: MGHRA, YSYEKL. The CDR3 loop is CASSQEPLAGGIYYEQYV. Written as DNA, the CDR3 is TGCGCCAGCAGCCAAGAACCCCTCGCGGGGGGAATCTACTACGAGCAGTACGTC.

The V gene is TRBV29-1, the J gene TRBJ1-2, with 7 bases aligning to TRBD1. CDR1 is SQVTM, CDR2 ANQGSEA, per germline. The CDR3 is made up of 14 amino acids. Trimming took 6 bases from V and 8 from J; bases not matched to a gene: 15. This chain's CDR3 is CSVPAETGRSGYTF. DNA for the CDR3: TGCAGCGTGCCGGCAGAGACAGGGCGAAGCGGCTACACCTTC.

This clone was seen only a few times. The chain has TRBV7-9 and TRBJ2-3; D may be TRBD2 (6 bases). Trimming left V 7 bases short and J 3 bases short, with 14 bases between. CDR1 is SEHNR and CDR2 is FQNEAQ in the germline V gene (reference sequence). CDR3 size: 14 residues. CDR3 in amino acids: CASKEGISTDTQYF. CDR3 in DNA: TGTGCCAGCAAGGAGGGGATTAGTACAGATACGCAGTATTTT. Together with reference TRBV7-9 and TRBJ2-3, the CDR3 gives the full variable domain: DTGVSQNPRHKITKRGQNVTFRCDPISEHNRLYWYRQTLGQGPEFLTYFQNEAQLEKSRLLSDRFSAERPKGSFSTLEIQRTEQGDSAMYLCASKEGISTDTQYFGPGTRLTVL.

The rearrangement joins TRBV11-3 to TRBJ2-3, with TRBD2 identical over 11 bases. This CDR3 has 18 residues. Germline V gene lookup returns CDR1 SGHNT and CDR2 YENEEA. J was trimmed by 2 bases and V by 1 base; bases with no gene match: 8. The CDR3 loop reads CASSLGGLAGGNTDTQYF. In DNA, the CDR3 is TGTGCCAGCAGCTTAGGTGGGCTAGCGGGGGGCAACACAGATACGCAGTATTTT.

CDR3 coding DNA: TGTGCCATCAGTGGACAGGGAAGAAAAGATACGCAGTATTTT. It specifies CAISGQGRKDTQYF. The genes are TRBV10-3 and TRBJ2-3; 7 positions match TRBD1. J lost 5 bases, V lost 4 bases, and 6 bases had no gene match. Germline values: CDR1 ENHRY, CDR2 SYGVKD. The CDR3 has 14 residues.

The V call is TRBV13, the J call TRBJ2-5, with 12 bases lining up with TRBD2. Germline V gene sequence: CDR1 PRHDT, CDR2 FYEKMQ (reference sequence). The V gene end was trimmed by 5 bases and the J gene end by 5 bases; junction bases not matched to a gene: 12. The CDR3 is 17 residues long. In DNA, the CDR3 is TGTGCCAGCAGCACCCGACTAGCGGGAGAGGGCGGGGAGACCCAGTACTTC. Protein product: CASSTRLAGEGGETQYF. Supplemented by reference TRBV13 and TRBJ2-5, the full variable domain reads AAGVIQSPRHLIKEKRETATLKCYPIPRHDTVYWYQQGPGQDPQFLISFYEKMQSDKGSIPDRFSAQQFSDYHSELNMSSLELGDSALYFCASSTRLAGEGGETQYFGPGTRLLVL.

This chain joins TRBV7-9 and TRBJ1-1; possibly TRBD1 for D (5 bases). Germline CDR1 is SEHNR and CDR2 is FQNEAQ (reference sequence). The CDR3 length is 13 residues. Trimming removed 5 bases from V and 4 bases from J, with 11 bases in between. As DNA, the CDR3 is TGTGCCAGCAGCCAAGGGGTTTTCACTGAAGCTTTCTTT. Translation: CASSQGVFTEAFF.

This chain joins TRBV5-4 and TRBJ1-2, with D tentatively TRBD1 (6 bases). The CDR3 is 14 amino acids. V dropped 5 bases and J dropped 5 bases, with 16 bases sitting between them. Germline CDR1 is SGHNT and CDR2 is YYREEE (reference sequence). CDR3 protein: CASSFDRSSYGYTF. The CDR3, as DNA: TGTGCCAGCAGTTTTGACAGGAGTTCGTATGGCTACACCTTC.

The chain recombines TRBV6-1 with TRBJ2-1; TRBD2 matches at 8 bases. The CDR3 extends over 15 amino acids. The J segment lost 10 bases and the V segment lost 5 bases, leaving 13 bases of the junction unmatched. Germline CDR1 and CDR2: MNHNS and SASEGT. The chain's CDR3 is CASSTKAGAYGEQFF. Here the CDR3 DNA reads TGTGCCAGCAGTACAAAAGCGGGGGCTTACGGGGAGCAGTTCTTC.

This clone is a singleton in its sample. The rearrangement links TRBV6-1 to TRBJ1-1; 7 bases are shared with TRBD1. Unmatched junction bases numbered 6, after V lost 7 bases and J lost 1 base. CDR3 length: 14 amino acids. From germline, CDR1 is MNHNS and CDR2 SASEGT. The DNA for the CDR3 is TGTGCCAGCAAATCTGGGACAGCGAACACTGAAGCTTTCTTT. It translates to CASKSGTANTEAFF.

The chain has TRBV10-3 and TRBJ1-6, with D unresolved. Trimming cost V 4 bases and J 5 bases, with 9 bases left between them. This CDR3 has 14 amino acids. Germline V gives CDR1 ENHRY, CDR2 SYGVKD. CDR3 region: CAISAQSDNSPLHF. CDR3 bases: TGTGCCATCAGTGCACAGTCCGATAATTCACCCCTCCACTTT.

V and J are TRBV29-1 and TRBJ2-2; D is perhaps TRBD2 (5 bases). V gave up 3 bases and J gave up 7 bases, with 6 bases separating them. CDR3 length: 11 amino acids. Germline loops: CDR1 SQVTM, CDR2 ANQGSEA. The CDR3 spells CSVERDGELFF. The CDR3 DNA reads as TGCAGCGTTGAGAGGGACGGGGAGCTGTTTTTT.